This paragraph reports one TCR beta chain. The CDR3 runs 14 residues. The V and J ends lost 5 bases and 3 bases respectively, with 10 bases between them. This record comes from a study of response to subunit inactivated influenza vaccine. TCRdb analysed the RT-PCR reads with MiXCR anew, one entry per CDR3 protein. The sample holds 450,000 to 700,000 distinct CDR3 sequences; 14% are singletons and the top ten take roughly 10%. Specimen: PBMCs from blood, collected roughly 12 days after vaccination. The clonotype was recovered from a middle-aged man who received an inactivated influenza vaccine. This sequence joins TRBV12-3 or TRBV12-4 and TRBJ2-2; D is perhaps TRBD2 (7 bases). The CDR3 nucleotides are TGTGCCAGCAGTCGCGGGGGCTACACCGGGGAGCTGTTTTTT. It encodes CASSRGGYTGELFF.